This TCR beta chain was captured in a study of OX40 agonist ivuxolimab in advanced cancers. The overall study: The group had a mean age of approximately 60 years, ranged from about 20 to 85, and was 80% to 85% male.

This table comes from immunoSEQ multiplex PCR, and its TCRdb copy is limited to in-frame clones, with some not included. The top ten hold 12% to 15% of the sample, which has 35,000 to 45,000 clones, roughly 90% seen once. Trimming cost V 3 bases and J 1 base, with 6 bases left between them. Germline values: CDR1 LNHDA, CDR2 SQIVND (reference sequence). This CDR3 is 14 amino acids long. The source is an adult with an advanced solid tumor such as melanoma, head and neck, liver or kidney cancer. The chain has TRBV19 and TRBJ2-2; D not resolved. Specimen: CD4+ or CD8+ T cells sorted from blood, collected in a trial of the OX40 agonist ivuxolimab. Here the CDR3 reads CASSMMGNTGELFF. CDR3 nucleotides: TGTGCCAGTAGTATGATGGGGAACACCGGGGAGCTGTTTTTT.